These T cell receptor beta chains were read from a single sample in a study of T cells in Graves' hyperthyroidism and ophthalmopathy. From the multiplex PCR reads, TCRdb called clonotypes with MiXCR, one entry per CDR3 protein. Counted here are about 270,000 distinct CDR3 sequences, approximately 23% occurring once; the ten biggest clones make up around 62%. Sequenced: blood. The source is a man younger than 45 with Graves' ophthalmopathy. The CDR3 runs from the conserved cysteine through the conserved F or W. Each record gives: clone size, D gene, V gene, J gene, CDR3 protein, CDR3 DNA. D genes are given only for firm matches. The size entry is marked missing in some rows and otherwise reads once, few, many or a size class.

>many|NA|TRBV11-3|TRBJ2-1
CASSLKGFEDEQFF
TGTGCCAGCAGCTTGAAGGGTTTTGAGGATGAGCAGTTCTTC
>many|NA|TRBV3-1|TRBJ2-1
CASSRTRNEQFF
TGTGCCAGCAGCCGGACTCGGAATGAGCAGTTCTTC
>NA|TRBD2|TRBV10-3|TRBJ2-7
CAISGTSGSSFYEQYF
TGTGCCATCAGTGGGACTAGCGGGAGTAGTTTCTACGAGCAGTACTTC
>NA|TRBD1|TRBV12-5|TRBJ2-1
CASGIQGGAVKGYQSYNEQFF
TGTGCTAGTGGTATTCAAGGGGGCGCAGTAAAGGGGTACCAGTCCTACAATGAGCAGTTCTTC
>NA|NA|TRBV9|TRBJ2-2
CASTLTAGWGTGELFF
TGTGCCAGCACCCTAACGGCGGGATGGGGCACCGGGGAGCTGTTTTTT
>NA|NA|TRBV20-1|TRBJ2-2
CSARGSSGRNTGELFF
TGCAGTGCTAGAGGGTCCAGCGGTAGGAACACCGGGGAGCTGTTTTTT
>many|NA|TRBV20-1|TRBJ2-3
CSADQGRMLTDTQYF
TGCAGTGCTGATCAGGGTCGGATGTTAACAGATACGCAGTATTTT
>many|NA|TRBV5-1|TRBJ1-2
CASSSTTYGYTF
TGCGCCAGCAGCTCCACAACCTATGGCTACACCTTC
>NA|NA|TRBV28|TRBJ2-4
CASSSVEWIKNIQYF
TGTGCCAGCAGTTCCGTTGAGTGGATCAAAAACATTCAGTACTTC
>NA|NA|TRBV19|TRBJ1-1
CASSIDGRANTEAFF
TGTGCCAGTAGTATAGATGGCAGGGCGAACACTGAAGCTTTCTTT
>many|TRBD1|TRBV20-1|TRBJ1-1
CSAAGQVNTEAFF
TGCAGTGCTGCCGGACAGGTGAACACTGAAGCTTTCTTT
>NA|NA|TRBV5-8|TRBJ1-1
CASSYVRAEAFF
TGTGCCAGCAGCTACGTCAGGGCTGAAGCTTTCTTT
>NA|TRBD2|TRBV29-1|TRBJ2-3
CSVRLAADTQYF
TGCAGCGTTCGTCTAGCGGCAGATACGCAGTATTTT
>many|TRBD2|TRBV28|TRBJ2-1
CASSSSGSGSYNEQFF
TGTGCCAGCAGCTCAAGCGGGAGCGGCTCCTACAATGAGCAGTTCTTC
>NA|NA|TRBV29-1|TRBJ1-2
CSVLVTDYGYTF
TGCAGCGTTCTTGTAACGGACTATGGCTACACCTTC
>NA|TRBD1|TRBV5-1|TRBJ1-2
CASSESDRGGYTF
TGCGCCAGCAGCGAGTCGGACAGGGGTGGCTACACCTTC
>many|NA|TRBV2|TRBJ2-5
CASRINPTTLETQYF
TGTGCCAGCAGGATAAACCCGACTACGTTGGAGACCCAGTACTTC